Each of the 15 T cell receptor beta chains below was sequenced from the same sample in a study of T cells in Graves' hyperthyroidism and ophthalmopathy. RNA transcripts yielded amplified TCR beta CDR3 regions. Using the HTBI primer set, a first-round RT-PCR was run on the TCR CDR3. TCRdb re-called the multiplex PCR reads with MiXCR, one entry per CDR3 protein. The sample holds some 490,000 distinct CDR3 sequences, approximately 23% seen once. The sample taken for sequencing was blood. These receptors were obtained from an older woman with Graves' ophthalmopathy.

The chain is built from TRBV9 and TRBJ2-7, with 7 bases that match TRBD2. The CDR3 spans 13 residues. The germline gives CDR1 SGDLS, CDR2 YYNGEE. V shed 4 bases and J 6 bases; nucleotides not matched to a gene: 7. The CDR3: CASSPNTGGEQYF. The CDR3 region has the DNA TGTGCCAGCAGCCCTAACACGGGAGGCGAGCAGTACTTC. Supplemented by reference TRBV9 and TRBJ2-7, the full variable domain reads DSGVTQTPKHLITATGQRVTLRCSPRSGDLSVYWYQQSLDQGLQFLIQYYNGEERAKGNILERFSAQQFPDLHSELNLSSLELGDSALYFCASSPNTGGEQYFGPGTRLTVT.

This clonotype was seen more than once but under ten times. The chain has TRBV3-1 and TRBJ2-7; TRBD2 matches 7 bases. Trimming removed 1 base from V and 6 bases from J; junction bases left unmatched: 18. The germline gives CDR1 LGHDT, CDR2 YNNKEL (reference sequence). This CDR3 is built from 18 residues. CDR3 in DNA: TGTGCCAGCAGCCAAGTGACTAGCCTCCCCCCCGACATCCTCGAGCAGTACTTC. This encodes CASSQVTSLPPDILEQYF.

Comments on this clonotype: Relative to the germline gene, one junction end is altered; a read error may explain this. The chain uses TRBV14 and TRBJ2-1; D gene uncertain. Germline values: CDR1 SGHDN, CDR2 FVKESK. The CDR3 totals 12 residues. The CDR3 nucleotides are TGTGCCGGCAGCCAAGCTGAGAGTGAGCAGTTCTTC. It specifies CAGSQAESEQFF.

This clonotype has only a few counts. This chain uses TRBV5-1 with TRBJ2-5, with D unresolved. From germline, CDR1 is SGHRS and CDR2 YFSETQ. The CDR3 sequence is 14 residues long. The V end was cut by 4 bases, the J end by 2 bases, with 12 bases between. CDR3 loop: CASSPGHTQETQYF. The CDR3 nucleotides are TGCGCCAGCAGCCCCGGCCATACTCAAGAGACCCAGTACTTC.

This clonotype was seen more than once but under ten times. The chain is built from TRBV2 and TRBJ1-6; tentatively, D is TRBD1 (5 bases). CDR1 is SNHLY, CDR2 FYNNEI, per germline. The V gene lost 4 bases and the J gene lost 8 bases, with 12 bases spanning the gap. CDR3 size: 14 residues. The CDR3 sequence: CASSARDFYSPLHF. In DNA, the CDR3 is TGTGCCAGCAGTGCTAGGGACTTCTATTCACCCCTCCACTTT.

This clonotype came up a few times. This chain links TRBV3-1 with TRBJ2-5; D remains unclear. This CDR3 region has 13 residues. V was pared by 4 bases and J by 0 bases, with 6 bases between. Per the germline V gene, CDR1 is LGHDT and CDR2 is YNNKEL (reference sequence). This CDR3 reads CASSRSDQETQYF. CDR3 DNA sequence: TGTGCCAGCAGCCGCTCCGACCAAGAGACCCAGTACTTC.

This sequence joins TRBV20-1 and TRBJ1-5, with D unclear. Germline V gene lookup returns CDR1 DFQATT and CDR2 SNEGSKA (reference sequence). The length of the CDR3 is 12 residues. Deletions cut 7 bases from V and 5 bases from J, with 12 bases between. The CDR3 here is CSGVSGDQPQHF. DNA for the CDR3: TGCAGTGGAGTTTCCGGGGATCAGCCCCAGCATTTT.

This clonotype was counted at least ten times. This chain links TRBV11-1 with TRBJ2-5; the match to TRBD2 covers 11 bases. Germline CDR1 SGHAT, CDR2 FQDESV (reference sequence). Losses at the gene ends were 6 bases for V and 4 bases for J; bases not matched to a gene: 7. The CDR3 extends over 15 amino acids. The DNA for the CDR3 is TGTGCCAGCAGTTTTAGCGGGAGGGCCGGAGAGACCCAGTACTTC. The encoded protein is CASSFSGRAGETQYF.

This rearrangement joins TRBV6-2 or TRBV6-3 to TRBJ2-3; D gene uncertain. CDR1 and CDR2 (germline): MNHEY, SVGEGT. V was pared by 4 bases and J by 6 bases, with 17 bases between. This CDR3 has 15 residues. CDR3 loop: CASSFSRAQEDTQYF. In DNA form, the CDR3 reads TGTGCCAGCAGTTTTAGTAGGGCCCAGGAGGATACGCAGTATTTT.

This clonotype showed up just a few times. One end of the junction is discordant with germline, which a read error may explain. The chain recombines TRBV7-7 with TRBJ1-5; the D is unclear. Germline V gives CDR1 SSHAT, CDR2 FNYEAQ (reference sequence). The CDR3 extends over 16 amino acids. As DNA, the CDR3 is TGTGCTAGCAGCTTAAGAGGGTCCCGCCGTTATCAGCCCCAGCATTTT. It specifies CASSLRGSRRYQPQHF.

The chain combines TRBV6-5 with TRBJ2-3; D ambiguous. The length of the CDR3 is 15 residues. The germline V gene has CDR1 MNHEY and CDR2 SVGAGI. Trimming removed 0 bases from V and 2 bases from J, with 9 bases in between. The CDR3 DNA sequence: TGTGCCAGCAGTTACTCGGAAGGGTACACAGATACGCAGTATTTT. Translated: CASSYSEGYTDTQYF.

A remark on this clonotype: Since a much larger clone is just one base distant, this may be a read error. This rearrangement joins TRBV2 to TRBJ2-1; possibly TRBD2 for D (6 bases). Per germline, CDR1 SNHLY and CDR2 FYNNEI. The CDR3 covers 13 residues. The V end lost 8 bases, the J end lost 7 bases, and 15 bases lay between the germline ends. CDR3 DNA: TGTGCCAGCGAACGGGACTCCTCAAATGAGCAGTTCTTC. This codes for CASERDSSNEQFF.

This chain connects TRBV4-1 to TRBJ1-5, with D hard to call. Trimming cost V 4 bases and J 0 bases, with 4 bases left between them. The CDR3 is made up of 13 amino acids. Germline V lookup: CDR1 MGHRA, CDR2 YSYEKL. CDR3 in amino acids: CASSRVSNQPQHF. DNA for the CDR3: TGCGCCAGCAGCCGAGTTAGCAATCAGCCCCAGCATTTT.

This sequence joins TRBV12-5 and TRBJ2-7; 7 nucleotides agree with TRBD1. Trimming at V came to 2 bases and at J to 6 bases, leaving 4 bases not matched to a gene. This CDR3 is 13 amino acids long. The germline CDR1 and CDR2 sequences are LGHNT and FRNRAP. The CDR3: CASGLRSGGEQYF. The CDR3 DNA sequence: TGTGCTAGTGGTTTGCGATCAGGGGGCGAGCAGTACTTC.

This clonotype appeared a few times. The chain joins TRBV30 to TRBJ2-3; TRBD1 matches at 9 bases. The J segment lost 4 bases and the V segment lost 0 bases, leaving 5 bases of the junction unmatched. Germline V gene data show CDR1 as GTSNPN and CDR2 as SVGIG (reference sequence). The CDR3 has 15 amino acids. The CDR3 spells CAWSVGGQGPDTQYF. As DNA, the CDR3 is TGTGCCTGGAGTGTGGGAGGACAGGGGCCAGATACGCAGTATTTT.